This T cell receptor (beta chain) was sequenced in a study of T cells in localized non-small cell lung cancer. Assay used: immunoSEQ multiplex PCR; TCRdb lists only in-frame clones, some missing. The sample contains around 70,000 clones, 70% to 90% of which appear only once. The V gene lost 4 bases and the J gene lost 4 bases, with 10 bases spanning the gap. Germline values: CDR1 GTSNPN, CDR2 SVGIG (reference sequence). The CDR3 is made up of 13 amino acids. Study conclusions and caveats: Of the top 100 tumor clones, median about 53 were in adjacent lung, approximately 29 among its top 100. An association was observed between higher blood T cell density and longer overall survival. Sequencing involved a lone tumor region, leaving heterogeneity possible. T cell clonality was highest in uninvolved adjacent lung, above tumor.

This clone has a single count. Its specificity is not known. Sequencing used peripheral blood, obtained before any cancer treatment. The chain recombines TRBV30 with TRBJ1-4, with D unclear. The receptor was derived from a male donor aged 60 or over with stage III squamous cell lung carcinoma. The CDR3 nucleotides read TGTGCCTGGACGTTTTCGGATAATGAAAAACTGTTTTTT. This encodes CAWTFSDNEKLFF.